These 28 T cell receptor beta chains were all obtained from the same sample, sequenced in a study of shared clonotypes between healthy human individuals. This table comes from immunoSEQ multiplex PCR, and its TCRdb copy is limited to in-frame clones, with some not included. Of roughly 120,000 clones in the sample, around two thirds are singletons; the top ten hold around 23%. The sequenced sample was memory CD8+ T cells sorted from blood. As to subset: CD45RO+ cells pooled with CCR7-negative TemRA cells. Source of these receptors: a woman in her 30s in good health.

The rearrangement links TRBV7-6 to TRBJ2-5; D might be TRBD1 or TRBD2, each matching 5 bases. The germline V gene encodes CDR1 SGHVS and CDR2 FNYEAQ. Trimming removed 7 bases at V and 1 base at J, with 16 bases between. CDR3 length: 15 residues. CDR3 coding DNA: TGTGCCAGCATTCATGGGGGTGGTCGCCAAGAGACCCAGTACTTC. Its translation is CASIHGGGRQETQYF.

This sequence joins TRBV7-9 and TRBJ1-2; 10 bases map to TRBD1. Unmatched junction bases numbered 3, after V lost 3 bases and J lost 2 bases. CDR3 length equals 15 residues. The germline CDR1 and CDR2 sequences are SEHNR and FQNEAQ (reference sequence). DNA of the CDR3: TGTGCCAGCAGCTTCCCGGGACAGGGGAACTATGGCTACACCTTC. Translating it yields CASSFPGQGNYGYTF.

V and J are TRBV27 and TRBJ1-6; D call uncertain. The CDR3 extends over 13 amino acids. The germline V gene has CDR1 MNHEY and CDR2 SMNVEV (reference sequence). The V and J ends lost 5 bases and 6 bases respectively, with 8 bases between them. The CDR3 is CASSVSGNSPLHF. CDR3 DNA sequence: TGTGCCAGCAGTGTCTCGGGTAATTCACCCCTCCACTTT.

This chain joins TRBV28 and TRBJ2-2, with 8 nucleotides matching TRBD1. V gave up 6 bases and J gave up 5 bases; unmatched junction bases: 11. There are 16 residues in the CDR3. The V gene's germline CDR1 is MDHEN and CDR2 SYDVKM. CDR3 nucleotide sequence: TGTGCCAGCAGATTAGACAGGGGATTGTCGACCGGGGAGCTGTTTTTT. Its protein is CASRLDRGLSTGELFF.

There are many counts of this clone. The V and J genes are TRBV6-4 and TRBJ1-2; the D gene is possibly TRBD1 (5 bases). The germline V and J ends were trimmed by 3 bases and 6 bases, with 14 bases remaining between them. This CDR3 spans 14 amino acids. Germline values: CDR1 MRHNA, CDR2 SNTAGT. CDR3 bases: TGTGCCAGCAGTGAGTCCGACAGCGCTGATGGCTACACCTTC. Its translation: CASSESDSADGYTF.

J is TRBJ2-7 and V is TRBV4-1, with 10 bases identical to TRBD2. Germline V gene sequence: CDR1 MGHRA, CDR2 YSYEKL. With V trimmed by 1 base and J by 3 bases, 3 bases remained unmatched. This CDR3 has 15 amino acids. This chain's CDR3 is CASSQGTSGYYEQYF. CDR3 bases: TGCGCCAGCAGCCAAGGGACTAGCGGATACTACGAGCAGTACTTC.

This clone showed up many times. The chain employs TRBV7-8 and TRBJ2-2; 10 bases line up with TRBD1. Germline CDR1 reads SGHVS; CDR2 reads FQNEAQ. This CDR3 comprises 16 residues. The ends lost 5 bases at V and 9 bases at J; junction bases unmatched: 12. For the CDR3, the DNA is TGTGCCAGCAGCCATCCCGGGGACAGGGGAGCCCGGGAGCTGTTTTTT. It encodes CASSHPGDRGARELFF.

CDR3 amino acids: CASSQDGSSYEQYF. The CDR3 DNA is TGTGCCAGCTCGCAAGACGGAAGCTCCTACGAGCAGTACTTC. The rearrangement joins TRBV18 to TRBJ2-7; no clear D. This CDR3 has 14 amino acids. The germline V gene encodes CDR1 KGHSH and CDR2 LQKENI. The V and J ends lost 6 bases and 0 bases respectively, with 12 bases between them.

The CDR3 here is CASSLQGASNQPQHF. In DNA form, the CDR3 reads TGTGCCAGCAGTTTACAGGGGGCGAGCAATCAGCCCCAGCATTTT. The genes are TRBV28 and TRBJ1-5, with 8 bases aligning to TRBD1. Trimming cost V 2 bases and J 1 base; bases outside gene matches: 1. CDR3 length: 15 amino acids. Germline-derived CDR1 and CDR2 are MDHEN and SYDVKM.

The rearrangement joins TRBV6-1 to TRBJ2-3; 9 nucleotides line up with TRBD1. Germline CDR1 MNHNS, CDR2 SASEGT. The J segment lost 4 bases and the V segment lost 5 bases, leaving 7 bases of the junction unmatched. The length of the CDR3 is 15 residues. In DNA form, the CDR3 reads TGTGCCAGCAGTCCGATGGACAGGGGCCCAGATACGCAGTATTTT. Its protein is CASSPMDRGPDTQYF.

This clone appeared many times. This chain connects TRBV19 to TRBJ2-2; unclear D gene. CDR3 length equals 15 residues. V was shortened by 6 bases and J by 3 bases, with 14 bases between the two germline ends. Germline CDR1 LNHDA, CDR2 SQIVND (reference sequence). CDR3 nucleotides: TGTGCCAGTAGAACTTCTGACACTCACACCGGGGAGCTGTTTTTT. It yields the protein CASRTSDTHTGELFF.

The chain employs TRBV29-1 and TRBJ2-3; D uncertain. V lost 4 bases, J lost 4 bases, and 9 bases lay in between. Germline lookup yields CDR1 SQVTM and CDR2 ANQGSEA. CDR3 length: 12 amino acids. The CDR3 DNA sequence: TGCAGCGTTGCTTCAAGGGCAGATACGCAGTATTTT. This translates into CSVASRADTQYF.

There are a few counts of this clone. The chain uses TRBV4-1 and TRBJ2-4; D call uncertain. The ends were cut back, 1 base at V and 5 bases at J, with 6 bases in the middle. Per germline, CDR1 MGHRA and CDR2 YSYEKL. The CDR3 is 13 amino acids. The CDR3 reads CASSQANENIQYF. DNA for the CDR3: TGCGCCAGCAGCCAAGCTAATGAAAACATTCAGTACTTC.

The CDR3 is CATSRTPGHNYEQYF. As DNA, the CDR3 is TGTGCCACCAGCAGAACCCCGGGACACAACTACGAGCAGTACTTC. The chain links TRBV15 to TRBJ2-7, with TRBD1 as a possible D gene (6 bases). V lost 2 bases and J 3 bases, leaving 14 bases between the germline ends. Germline CDR1 LNHNV, CDR2 YYDKDF (reference sequence). This CDR3 is built from 15 residues.

V is TRBV28 and J is TRBJ2-1; weak D call: TRBD2 (7 bases). The CDR3 covers 14 residues. Germline V gives CDR1 MDHEN, CDR2 SYDVKM. V was pared by 10 bases and J by 0 bases, with 13 bases between. DNA of the CDR3: TGTGCCATTAGAGGGGGGGACTCCTACAATGAGCAGTTCTTC. Translation gives CAIRGGDSYNEQFF.

This chain joins TRBV5-1 and TRBJ2-3, with D possibly being TRBD1 (6 bases). This CDR3 region has 19 residues. V lost 4 bases to trimming and J lost 0 bases, with 24 bases between them. CDR1 is SGHRS, CDR2 YFSETQ, per germline. CDR3 DNA sequence: TGCGCCAGCAGCCCAGGAATTAAGTCGGGACACCGAAGCACAGATACGCAGTATTTT. Amino acids: CASSPGIKSGHRSTDTQYF.

This clone was observed a single time. CDR3 sequence: CASSSRVSYEQYF. CDR3 nucleotides: TGTGCCAGCAGTTCCAGGGTTTCCTACGAGCAGTACTTC. The chain joins TRBV27 to TRBJ2-7; possibly TRBD1 for D (5 bases). Trimming pared 4 bases from V and 1 base from J, leaving 8 bases between. Germline assignment: CDR1 MNHEY and CDR2 SMNVEV (reference sequence). CDR3 size: 13 residues.

This clone was detected only a few times. The germline gene is not matched at one end of the junction; a read error may be the cause. This CDR3 is also generated by other DNA sequences in the sample. J is TRBJ1-5 and V is TRBV4-1, with 7 bases matching TRBD1. Germline V gene data show CDR1 as MGHRA and CDR2 as YSYEKL. This CDR3 spans 15 amino acids. The CDR3 nucleotides read TGTGCCAGCAGCTCGACAGGGTCAGGCAATCAGCCCCAGCATTTT. Translated: CASSSTGSGNQPQHF.

This chain uses TRBV7-9 with TRBJ1-2, with D unresolved. Per germline, CDR1 SEHNR and CDR2 FQNEAQ (reference sequence). This CDR3 contains 11 residues. V was clipped by 2 bases and J by 6 bases, with 4 bases between them. The CDR3: CASSLRDGYTF. The CDR3 DNA sequence: TGTGCCAGCAGCTTAAGGGATGGCTACACCTTC.

The rearrangement uses TRBV6-4 and TRBJ1-5, with unresolved D. The V gene's germline CDR1 is MRHNA and CDR2 SNTAGT. The CDR3 sequence is 14 residues long. Trimming took off 2 bases at V and 4 bases at J, with 9 bases between the two ends. CDR3 sequence reads: CASSDGEENQPQHF. For the CDR3, the DNA is TGTGCCAGCAGTGACGGTGAGGAAAATCAGCCCCAGCATTTT.

This sequence joins TRBV7-9 and TRBJ2-7, with D perhaps matching TRBD2 (6 bases). The V end lost 9 bases, the J end lost 2 bases, and 14 bases lay between the germline ends. Germline CDR1 SEHNR, CDR2 FQNEAQ (reference sequence). This CDR3 is built from 13 residues. CDR3 bases: TGTGCCAGTAGCGGAGTCTGGACCTACGAGCAGTACTTC. It translates to CASSGVWTYEQYF.

This clone was found a few times. V usage is TRBV7-1 and J usage is TRBJ1-1, with 7 bases lining up with TRBD1. TRBV7-1 qualifies as an ORF whose function is uncertain. The J segment lost 3 bases and the V segment lost 4 bases, leaving 5 bases of the junction unmatched. The CDR3 covers 14 residues. Written as DNA, the CDR3 is TGTGCCAGCAGCTTGTCCAGGGGGGACACTGAAGCTTTCTTT. It codes for CASSLSRGDTEAFF.

The chain joins TRBV9 to TRBJ1-1; D is perhaps TRBD1 (5 bases). CDR1 and CDR2 from the germline V gene are SGDLS and YYNGEE. The V gene lost 1 base and the J gene lost 3 bases, with 10 bases spanning the gap. The CDR3 extends over 14 amino acids. CDR3 protein: CASSVRWGDTEAFF. DNA of the CDR3: TGTGCCAGCAGCGTAAGGTGGGGGGACACTGAAGCTTTCTTT.

The rearrangement joins TRBV7-3 to TRBJ2-7, with TRBD2 identical over 8 bases. The V segment lost 2 bases and the J segment 7 bases; nucleotides outside the gene matches: 4. The CDR3 is 13 amino acids. CDR1 is SGHTA, CDR2 FQGTGA, per germline. CDR3 bases: TGTGCCAGCAGCTTAGTACAGCGGGGGGAGCAGTACTTC. Its protein is CASSLVQRGEQYF.

J is TRBJ2-5 and V is TRBV14; D uncertain. Germline V gives CDR1 SGHDN, CDR2 FVKESK. Deletions cut 5 bases from V and 3 bases from J, with 10 bases between. This CDR3 has 13 residues. In DNA, the CDR3 is TGTGCCAGCAGCACCATTACCAAAGAGACCCAGTACTTC. This sequence encodes CASSTITKETQYF.

This clone was counted between two and nine times. The chain uses TRBV27 and TRBJ1-2, with TRBD1 matching over 7 bases. The CDR3 is made up of 13 amino acids. With 5 bases clipped from V and 3 bases from J, the junction kept 3 bases outside the gene matches. The germline V gene encodes CDR1 MNHEY and CDR2 SMNVEV (reference sequence). DNA of the CDR3: TGTGCCAGCAGTCTCACAGGGGACTATGGCTACACCTTC. Translated, it gives CASSLTGDYGYTF.

About this clone itself: The sample carries other DNA sequences with the same CDR3. The rearrangement uses TRBV20-1 and TRBJ1-2; D remains unclear. Trimming took off 6 bases at V and 8 bases at J, with 7 bases between the two ends. The CDR3 covers 9 residues. CDR1 DFQATT and CDR2 SNEGSKA come from the germline V gene (reference sequence). In DNA, the CDR3 is TGCAGTGCCCCGGGGGGCTACACCTTC. The encoded protein is CSAPGGYTF.

The rearrangement links TRBV7-2 to TRBJ2-7; 10 bases fit TRBD2. The V gene end was trimmed by 3 bases and the J gene end by 0 bases; junction bases not matched to a gene: 2. Per germline, CDR1 SGHTA and CDR2 FQGNSA. The CDR3 has 15 amino acids. The CDR3 sequence is CASSFSGRTSYEQYF. In DNA, the CDR3 is TGTGCCAGCAGCTTTAGCGGGAGGACCTCCTACGAGCAGTACTTC.